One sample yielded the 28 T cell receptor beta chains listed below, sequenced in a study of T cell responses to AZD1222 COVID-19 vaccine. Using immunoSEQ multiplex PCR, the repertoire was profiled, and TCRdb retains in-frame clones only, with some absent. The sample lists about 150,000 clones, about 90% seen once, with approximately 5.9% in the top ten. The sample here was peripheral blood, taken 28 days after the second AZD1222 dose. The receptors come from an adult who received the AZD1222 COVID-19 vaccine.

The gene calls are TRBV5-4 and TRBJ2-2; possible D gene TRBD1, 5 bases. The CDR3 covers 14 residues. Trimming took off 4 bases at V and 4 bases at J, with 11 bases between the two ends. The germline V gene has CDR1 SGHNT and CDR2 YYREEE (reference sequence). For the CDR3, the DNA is TGTGCCAGCAGCACCAGGGCCCTCACCGGGGAGCTGTTTTTT. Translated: CASSTRALTGELFF.

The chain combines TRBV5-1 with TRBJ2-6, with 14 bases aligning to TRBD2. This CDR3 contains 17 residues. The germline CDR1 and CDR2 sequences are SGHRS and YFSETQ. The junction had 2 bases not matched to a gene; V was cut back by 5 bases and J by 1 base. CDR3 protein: CASRGLAGASGANVLTF. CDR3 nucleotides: TGCGCCAGCAGGGGACTAGCGGGAGCGTCTGGGGCCAACGTCCTGACTTTC.

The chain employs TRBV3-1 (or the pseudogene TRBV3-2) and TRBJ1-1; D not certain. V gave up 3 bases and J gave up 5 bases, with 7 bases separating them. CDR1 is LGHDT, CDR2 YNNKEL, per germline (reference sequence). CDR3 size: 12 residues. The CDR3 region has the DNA TGTGCCAGCAGCCAGGCTACTACTGAAGCTTTCTTT. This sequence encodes CASSQATTEAFF.

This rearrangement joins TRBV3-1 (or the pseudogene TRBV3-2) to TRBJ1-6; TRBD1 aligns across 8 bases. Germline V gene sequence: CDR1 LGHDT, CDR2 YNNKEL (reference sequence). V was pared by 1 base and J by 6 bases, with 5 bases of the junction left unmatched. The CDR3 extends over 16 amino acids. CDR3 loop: CASSQGTGRGNSPLHF. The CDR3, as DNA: TGTGCCAGCAGCCAAGGGACAGGGCGGGGTAATTCACCCCTCCACTTT.

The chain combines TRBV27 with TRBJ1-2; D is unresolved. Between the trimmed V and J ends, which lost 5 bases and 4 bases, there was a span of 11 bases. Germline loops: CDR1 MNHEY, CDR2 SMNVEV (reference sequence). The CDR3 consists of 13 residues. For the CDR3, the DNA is TGTGCCAGCAGTCCGGCGGATTTCTATGGCTACACCTTC. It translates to CASSPADFYGYTF.

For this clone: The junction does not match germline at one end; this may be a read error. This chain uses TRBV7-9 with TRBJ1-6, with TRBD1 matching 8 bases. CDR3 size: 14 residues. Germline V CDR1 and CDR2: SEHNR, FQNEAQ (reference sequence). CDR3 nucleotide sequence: TGTGCCAGCAGCCCGACAGGGGATAACTCACCCCTCCACTTT. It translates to CASSPTGDNSPLHF.

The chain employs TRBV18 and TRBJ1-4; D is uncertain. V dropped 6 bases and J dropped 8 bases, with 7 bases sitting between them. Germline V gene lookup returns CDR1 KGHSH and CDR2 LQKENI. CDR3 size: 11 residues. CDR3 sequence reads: CASSDREKLFF. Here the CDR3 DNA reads TGTGCCAGCTCCGATAGGGAAAAACTGTTTTTT.

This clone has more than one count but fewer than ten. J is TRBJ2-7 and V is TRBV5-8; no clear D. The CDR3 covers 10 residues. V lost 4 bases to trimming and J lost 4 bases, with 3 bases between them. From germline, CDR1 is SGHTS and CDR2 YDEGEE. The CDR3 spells CASSPYEQYF. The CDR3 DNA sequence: TGTGCCAGCAGCCCATACGAGCAGTACTTC.

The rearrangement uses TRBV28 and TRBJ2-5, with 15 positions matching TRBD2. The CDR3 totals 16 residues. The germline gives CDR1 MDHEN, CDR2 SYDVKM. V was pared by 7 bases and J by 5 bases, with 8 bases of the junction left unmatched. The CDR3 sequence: CASTSPGTSGRETQYF. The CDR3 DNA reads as TGTGCCAGCACTTCGCCCGGGACTAGCGGGAGGGAGACCCAGTACTTC.

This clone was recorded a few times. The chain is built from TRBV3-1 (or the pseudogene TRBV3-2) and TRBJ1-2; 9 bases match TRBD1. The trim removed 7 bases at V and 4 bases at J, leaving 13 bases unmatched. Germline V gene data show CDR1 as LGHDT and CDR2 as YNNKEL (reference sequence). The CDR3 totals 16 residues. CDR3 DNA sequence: TGTGCCAGCACACAGACCGGGACAGGGCGAGGCTATGGCTACACCTTC. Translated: CASTQTGTGRGYGYTF.

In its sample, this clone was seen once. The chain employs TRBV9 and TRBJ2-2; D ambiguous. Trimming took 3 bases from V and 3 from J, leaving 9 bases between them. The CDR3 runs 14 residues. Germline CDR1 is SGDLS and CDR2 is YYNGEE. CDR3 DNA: TGTGCCAGCAGCGCGAGGACCGACACCGGGGAGCTGTTTTTT. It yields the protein CASSARTDTGELFF. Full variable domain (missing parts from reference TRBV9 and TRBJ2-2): DSGVTQTPKHLITATGQRVTLRCSPRSGDLSVYWYQQSLDQGLQFLIQYYNGEERAKGNILERFSAQQFPDLHSELNLSSLELGDSALYFCASSARTDTGELFFGEGSRLTVL.

In nucleotides, the CDR3 is TGTGCCAGCAGCTTGGAGAGCAGGCCACAACACCTGTATGGCTACACCTTC. Encoded protein: CASSLESRPQHLYGYTF. The chain combines TRBV5-6 with TRBJ1-2; D is uncertain. The V end was cut by 0 bases, the J end by 5 bases, with 20 bases between. The CDR3 sequence is 17 residues long. CDR1 and CDR2 from the germline V gene are SGHDT and YYEEEE. Based on the CDR3 plus reference TRBV5-6 and TRBJ1-2, the full variable domain is DAGVTQSPTHLIKTRGQQVTLRCSPKSGHDTVSWYQQALGQGPQFIFQYYEEEERQRGNFPDRFSGHQFPNYSSELNVNALLLGDSALYLCASSLESRPQHLYGYTFGSGTRLTVV.

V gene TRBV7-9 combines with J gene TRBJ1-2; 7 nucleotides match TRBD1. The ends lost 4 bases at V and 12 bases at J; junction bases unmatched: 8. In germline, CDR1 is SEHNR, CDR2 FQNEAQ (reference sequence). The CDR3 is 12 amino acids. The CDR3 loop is CASSSEDRHNTF. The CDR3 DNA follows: TGTGCCAGCAGCTCGGAGGACAGGCACAACACCTTC.

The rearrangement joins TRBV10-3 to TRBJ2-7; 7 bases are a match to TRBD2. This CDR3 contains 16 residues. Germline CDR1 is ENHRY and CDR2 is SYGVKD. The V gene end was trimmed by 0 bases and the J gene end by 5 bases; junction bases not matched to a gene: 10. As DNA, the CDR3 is TGTGCCATCAGTGAGTCTACTAGGACGGGAGGTCACGAGCAGTACTTC. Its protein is CAISESTRTGGHEQYF.

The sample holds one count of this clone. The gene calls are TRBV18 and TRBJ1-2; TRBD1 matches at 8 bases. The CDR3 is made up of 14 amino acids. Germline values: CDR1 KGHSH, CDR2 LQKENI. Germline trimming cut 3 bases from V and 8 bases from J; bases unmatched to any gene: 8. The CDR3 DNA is TGTGCCAGCTCACCGTCGGACAGGGCAGGCGGCTACACCTTC. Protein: CASSPSDRAGGYTF.

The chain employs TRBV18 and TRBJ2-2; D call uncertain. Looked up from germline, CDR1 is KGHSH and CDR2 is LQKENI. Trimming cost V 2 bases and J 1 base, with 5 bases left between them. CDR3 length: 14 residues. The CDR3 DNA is TGTGCCAGCTCACCAAGCCAGAACACCGGGGAGCTGTTTTTT. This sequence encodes CASSPSQNTGELFF. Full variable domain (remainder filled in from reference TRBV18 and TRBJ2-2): NAGVMQNPRHLVRRRGQEARLRCSPMKGHSHVYWYRQLPEEGLKFMVYLQKENIIDESGMPKERFSAEFPKEGPSILRIQQVVRGDSAAYFCASSPSQNTGELFFGEGSRLTVL.

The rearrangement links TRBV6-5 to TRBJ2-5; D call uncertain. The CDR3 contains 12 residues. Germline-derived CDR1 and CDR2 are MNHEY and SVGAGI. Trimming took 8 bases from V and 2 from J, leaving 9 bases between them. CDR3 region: CASEVAQETQYF. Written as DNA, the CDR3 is TGTGCCAGCGAAGTGGCGCAAGAGACCCAGTACTTC.

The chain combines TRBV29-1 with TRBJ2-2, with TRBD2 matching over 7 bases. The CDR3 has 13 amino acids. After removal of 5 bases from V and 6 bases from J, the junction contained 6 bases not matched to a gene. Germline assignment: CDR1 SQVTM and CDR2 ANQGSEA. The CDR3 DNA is TGCAGCGTTCCGGGGGAGGGTTCCGGGGAGCTGTTTTTT. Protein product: CSVPGEGSGELFF.

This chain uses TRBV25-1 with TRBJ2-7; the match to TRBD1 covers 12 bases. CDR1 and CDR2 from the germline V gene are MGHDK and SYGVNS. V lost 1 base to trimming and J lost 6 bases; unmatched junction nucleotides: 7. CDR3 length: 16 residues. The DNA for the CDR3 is TGTGCCAGCAGTGAATTCACGGGACAGGGGGCGACCGAGCAGTACTTC. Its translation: CASSEFTGQGATEQYF.

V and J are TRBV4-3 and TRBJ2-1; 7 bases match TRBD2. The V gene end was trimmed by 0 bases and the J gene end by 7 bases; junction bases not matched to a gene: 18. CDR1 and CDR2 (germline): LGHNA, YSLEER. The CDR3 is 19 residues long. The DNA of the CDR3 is TGCGCCAGCAGCCAAGATTTCGCTAGCGGACTTGCTCGAAGAAATGAGCAGTTCTTC. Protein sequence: CASSQDFASGLARRNEQFF.

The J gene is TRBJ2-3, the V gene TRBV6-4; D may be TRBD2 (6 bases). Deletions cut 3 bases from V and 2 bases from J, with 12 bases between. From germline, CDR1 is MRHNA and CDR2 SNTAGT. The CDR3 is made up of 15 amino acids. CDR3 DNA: TGTGCCAGCAGTGAGGAAGCGGGTGACACAGATACGCAGTATTTT. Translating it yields CASSEEAGDTDTQYF.

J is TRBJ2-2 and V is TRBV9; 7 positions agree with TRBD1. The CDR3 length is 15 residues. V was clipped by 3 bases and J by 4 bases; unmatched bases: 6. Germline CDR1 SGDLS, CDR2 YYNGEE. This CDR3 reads CASSEQTGSTGELFF. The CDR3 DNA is TGTGCCAGCAGCGAGCAGACAGGGTCCACCGGGGAGCTGTTTTTT.

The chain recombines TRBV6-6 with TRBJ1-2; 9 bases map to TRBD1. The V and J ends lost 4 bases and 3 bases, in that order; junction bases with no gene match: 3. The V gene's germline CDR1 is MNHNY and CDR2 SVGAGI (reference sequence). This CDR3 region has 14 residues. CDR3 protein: CASSWDRVDYGYTF. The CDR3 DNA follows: TGTGCCAGCAGTTGGGACAGGGTTGACTATGGCTACACCTTC.

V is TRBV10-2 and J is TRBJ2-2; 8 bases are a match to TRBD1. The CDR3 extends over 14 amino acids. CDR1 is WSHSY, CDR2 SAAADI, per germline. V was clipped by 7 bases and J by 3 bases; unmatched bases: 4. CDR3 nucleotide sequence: TGCGCCAGCATGACAGGGGACTACACCGGGGAGCTGTTTTTT. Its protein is CASMTGDYTGELFF.

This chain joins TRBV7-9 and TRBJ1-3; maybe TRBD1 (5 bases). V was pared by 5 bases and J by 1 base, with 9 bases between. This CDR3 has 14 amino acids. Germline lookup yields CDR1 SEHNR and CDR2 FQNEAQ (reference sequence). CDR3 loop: CASSQGGSGNTIYF. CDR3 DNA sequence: TGTGCCAGCAGCCAGGGTGGGTCTGGAAACACCATATATTTT.

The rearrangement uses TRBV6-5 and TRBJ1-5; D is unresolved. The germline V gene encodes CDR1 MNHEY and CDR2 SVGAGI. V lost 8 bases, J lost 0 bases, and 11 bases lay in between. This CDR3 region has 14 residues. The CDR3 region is CASPSGPSNQPQHF. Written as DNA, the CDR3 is TGTGCCAGCCCCTCAGGCCCTAGCAATCAGCCCCAGCATTTT.

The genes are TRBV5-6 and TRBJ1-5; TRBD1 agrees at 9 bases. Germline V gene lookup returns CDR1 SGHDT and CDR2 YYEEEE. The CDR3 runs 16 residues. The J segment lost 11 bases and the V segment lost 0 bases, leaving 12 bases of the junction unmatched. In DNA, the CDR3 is TGTGCCAGCAGCTTGGCCAGGGAGGGACAGGGTGTATCCCAGCATTTT. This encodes CASSLAREGQGVSQHF.

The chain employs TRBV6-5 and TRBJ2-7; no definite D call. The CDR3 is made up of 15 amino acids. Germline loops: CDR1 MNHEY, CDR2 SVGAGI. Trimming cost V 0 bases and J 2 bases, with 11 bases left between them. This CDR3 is CASSYSAANAYEQYF. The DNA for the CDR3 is TGTGCCAGCAGTTACTCGGCCGCAAACGCCTACGAGCAGTACTTC.